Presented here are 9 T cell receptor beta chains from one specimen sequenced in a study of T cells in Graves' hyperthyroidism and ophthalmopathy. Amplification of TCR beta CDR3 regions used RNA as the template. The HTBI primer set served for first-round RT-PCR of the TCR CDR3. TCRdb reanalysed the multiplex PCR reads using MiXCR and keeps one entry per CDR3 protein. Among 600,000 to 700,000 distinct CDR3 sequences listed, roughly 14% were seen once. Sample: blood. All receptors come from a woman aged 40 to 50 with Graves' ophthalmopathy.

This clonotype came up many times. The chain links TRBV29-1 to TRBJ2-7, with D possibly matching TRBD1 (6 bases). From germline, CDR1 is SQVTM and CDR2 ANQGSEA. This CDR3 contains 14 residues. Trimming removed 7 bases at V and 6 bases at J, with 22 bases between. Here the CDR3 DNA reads TGCAGCGCGAGGGACACAATGGGGTCTCGCGAGCAGTACTTC. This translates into CSARDTMGSREQYF.

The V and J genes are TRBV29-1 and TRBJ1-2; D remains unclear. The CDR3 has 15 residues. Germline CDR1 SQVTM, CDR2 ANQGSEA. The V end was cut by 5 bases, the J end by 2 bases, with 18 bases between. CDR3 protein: CSVRDVLSQNYGYTF. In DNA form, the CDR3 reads TGCAGCGTTCGCGACGTGCTGTCACAAAACTATGGCTACACCTTC.

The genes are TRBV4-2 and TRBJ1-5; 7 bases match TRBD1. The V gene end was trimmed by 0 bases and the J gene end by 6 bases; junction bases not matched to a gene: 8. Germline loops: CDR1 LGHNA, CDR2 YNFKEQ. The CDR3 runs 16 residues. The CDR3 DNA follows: TGTGCCAGCAGCCAAGATGACAGGGCGTCGGGTCAGCCCCAGCATTTT. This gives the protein CASSQDDRASGQPQHF.

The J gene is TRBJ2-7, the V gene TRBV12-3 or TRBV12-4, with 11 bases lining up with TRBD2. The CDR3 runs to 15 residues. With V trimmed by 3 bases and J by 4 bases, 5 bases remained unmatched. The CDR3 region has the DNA TGTGCCAGCAGTTTTAAGACTAGCGGGAATTACGAGCAGTACTTC. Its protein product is CASSFKTSGNYEQYF.

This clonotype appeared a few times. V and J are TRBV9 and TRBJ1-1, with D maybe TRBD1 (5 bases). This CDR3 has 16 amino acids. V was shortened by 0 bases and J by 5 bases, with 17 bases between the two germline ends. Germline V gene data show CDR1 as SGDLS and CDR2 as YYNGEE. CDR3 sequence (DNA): TGTGCCAGCAGCGTAGGGACCATAGAGGGGCGAACTGAAGCTTTCTTT. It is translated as CASSVGTIEGRTEAFF.

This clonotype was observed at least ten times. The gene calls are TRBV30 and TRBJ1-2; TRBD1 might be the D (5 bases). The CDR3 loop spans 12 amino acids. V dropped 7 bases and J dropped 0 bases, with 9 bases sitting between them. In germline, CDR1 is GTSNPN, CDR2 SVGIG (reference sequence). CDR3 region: CALETANYGYTF. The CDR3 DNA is TGTGCCTTGGAGACAGCTAACTATGGCTACACCTTC.

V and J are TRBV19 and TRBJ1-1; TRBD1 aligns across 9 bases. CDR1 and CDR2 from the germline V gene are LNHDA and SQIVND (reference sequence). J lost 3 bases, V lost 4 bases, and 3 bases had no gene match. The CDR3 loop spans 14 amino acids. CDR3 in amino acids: CASSNNRGHTEAFF. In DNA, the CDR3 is TGTGCCAGTAGTAACAACAGGGGGCACACTGAAGCTTTCTTT. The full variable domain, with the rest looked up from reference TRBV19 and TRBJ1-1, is DGGITQSPKYLFRKEGQNVTLSCEQNLNHDAMYWYRQDPGQGLRLIYYSQIVNDFQKGDIAEGYSVSREKKESFPLTVTSAQKNPTAFYLCASSNNRGHTEAFFGQGTRLTVV.

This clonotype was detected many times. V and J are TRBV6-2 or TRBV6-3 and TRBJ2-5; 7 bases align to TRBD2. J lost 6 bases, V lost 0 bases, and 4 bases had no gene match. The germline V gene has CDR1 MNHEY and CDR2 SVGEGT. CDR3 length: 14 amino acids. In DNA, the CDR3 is TGTGCCAGCAGTTACTCGAGCAGCGGGAAGACCCAGTACTTC. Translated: CASSYSSSGKTQYF.

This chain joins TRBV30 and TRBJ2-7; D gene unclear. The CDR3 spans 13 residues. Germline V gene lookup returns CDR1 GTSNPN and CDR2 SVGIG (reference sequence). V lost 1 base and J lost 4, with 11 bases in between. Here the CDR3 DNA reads TGTGCCTGGAGTGCCCGGGCTCTTTACGAGCAGTACTTC. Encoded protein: CAWSARALYEQYF.